Shown below are 22 T cell receptor beta chains from a single sample sequenced in a study of response to subunit inactivated influenza vaccine. TCRdb ran MiXCR on the RT-PCR reads and lists one entry per CDR3 protein. The data show roughly 550,000 distinct CDR3 sequences, around 21% seen once. The same specimen was also included in a second study, on T cells expressing NK-cell markers. Per that paper: 5'RACE template switching with UMIs produced the TCR beta cDNA.

This specimen consisted of CD4+ T cells sorted from PBMCs, obtained 11 to 12 days after vaccination. The receptors were gathered from a man aged 45 to 65 who received an inactivated influenza vaccine.

The V gene is TRBV4-2, the J gene TRBJ2-7; D ambiguous. This CDR3 contains 14 residues. Between the trimmed V and J ends, which lost 1 base and 3 bases, there was a span of 10 bases. Germline-derived CDR1 and CDR2 are LGHNA and YNFKEQ. The CDR3 loop reads CASSQASIDYEQYF. For the CDR3, the DNA is TGTGCCAGCAGCCAAGCCTCCATAGACTACGAGCAGTACTTC.

V and J are TRBV6-2 or TRBV6-3 and TRBJ1-1; 9 bases are shared with TRBD1. V shed 2 bases and J 2 bases; nucleotides not matched to a gene: 12. CDR1 and CDR2 from the germline V gene are MNHEY and SVGEGT. CDR3 length equals 18 residues. This CDR3 is CASSYQDGTGFFNTEAFF. CDR3 coding DNA: TGTGCCAGCAGTTACCAGGATGGGACAGGGTTTTTTAACACTGAAGCTTTCTTT.

The chain has TRBV12-3 or TRBV12-4 and TRBJ1-2; D ambiguous. V lost 7 bases, J lost 8 bases, and 14 bases lay in between. CDR3 size: 12 residues. The CDR3 sequence is CASKAGFGGYTF. DNA for the CDR3: TGTGCCAGCAAGGCCGGGTTTGGCGGCTACACCTTC.

This clonotype was picked up many times. V gene TRBV20-1 combines with J gene TRBJ1-1; D gene unclear. Germline CDR1 DFQATT, CDR2 SNEGSKA (reference sequence). Trimming took 5 bases from V and 5 from J, leaving 18 bases between them. The CDR3 is 14 amino acids. The CDR3 DNA follows: TGCAGTGCTCGCCGGGCCATCACGAGTACTGAAGCTTTCTTT. As protein: CSARRAITSTEAFF.

The rearrangement links TRBV7-8 to TRBJ2-3, with 8 bases identical to TRBD2. With 1 base clipped from V and 1 base from J, the junction kept 4 bases outside the gene matches. Germline assignment: CDR1 SGHVS and CDR2 FQNEAQ. CDR3 length: 16 residues. The CDR3, as DNA: TGTGCCAGCAGCTTAGGGGCGGGGGGACGCACAGATACGCAGTATTTT. Its protein is CASSLGAGGRTDTQYF.

The rearrangement joins TRBV6-1 to TRBJ2-1; 8 bases fit TRBD2. The germline gives CDR1 MNHNS, CDR2 SASEGT. V was clipped by 6 bases and J by 4 bases; unmatched bases: 11. The CDR3 covers 16 residues. The CDR3 sequence: CASRRRLTGGYNEQFF. In DNA form, the CDR3 reads TGTGCCAGCAGACGCCGGTTAACGGGGGGGTACAATGAGCAGTTCTTC.

The rearrangement joins TRBV12-3 or TRBV12-4 to TRBJ2-1; D perhaps matches TRBD2 (5 bases). The CDR3 loop spans 13 amino acids. V was trimmed by 2 bases and J by 9 bases, leaving 11 bases between them. This chain's CDR3 is CASSLLVRVEQFF. The CDR3 DNA reads as TGTGCCAGCAGTTTATTGGTGAGGGTTGAGCAGTTCTTC.

This CDR3 is CASSPRVGTLYNEQFF. For the CDR3, the DNA is TGTGCCAGCAGCCCCAGGGTCGGCACTCTTTACAATGAGCAGTTCTTC. The genes are TRBV11-2 and TRBJ2-1; D is possibly TRBD1 (5 bases). The germline V gene encodes CDR1 SGHAT and CDR2 FQNNGV. Trimming removed 5 bases at V and 4 bases at J, with 18 bases between. The CDR3 has 16 residues.

The rearrangement joins TRBV30 to TRBJ2-3; 7 bases are shared with TRBD1. Per the germline V gene, CDR1 is GTSNPN and CDR2 is SVGIG (reference sequence). The CDR3 covers 15 residues. The V and J ends lost 4 bases and 0 bases, in that order; junction bases with no gene match: 7. The CDR3 loop reads CAWNQQTGSTDTQYF. The CDR3 region has the DNA TGTGCCTGGAACCAACAGACAGGGAGCACAGATACGCAGTATTTT.

This clonotype was detected only a few times. The chain links TRBV6-5 to TRBJ1-4, with TRBD1 matching 10 bases. With 3 bases clipped from V and 3 bases from J, the junction kept 10 bases outside the gene matches. The CDR3 has 18 residues. Germline assignment: CDR1 MNHEY and CDR2 SVGAGI. The CDR3 spells CASSYYGDRGAPNEKLFF. The CDR3 region has the DNA TGTGCCAGCAGTTATTACGGGGACAGGGGTGCACCTAATGAAAAACTGTTTTTT.

The gene calls are TRBV7-2 and TRBJ2-7; 8 bases match TRBD2. Looked up from germline, CDR1 is SGHTA and CDR2 is FQGNSA. Trimming removed 1 base from V and 2 bases from J; junction bases left unmatched: 7. CDR3 length: 16 residues. CDR3 nucleotide sequence: TGTGCCAGCAGCTTAGGAGGTCCAGCGGGGGCCTACGAGCAGTACTTC. Its translation is CASSLGGPAGAYEQYF.

The chain recombines TRBV5-1 with TRBJ2-7, with TRBD2 as a possible D gene (7 bases). The CDR3 sequence is 14 residues long. The V end lost 1 base, the J end lost 5 bases, and 13 bases lay between the germline ends. CDR1 and CDR2 (germline): SGHRS, YFSETQ. The CDR3 DNA reads as TGCGCCAGCAGCTTGCACAGGGAGGGTAACGAGCAGTACTTC. This encodes CASSLHREGNEQYF.

This clonotype occurred a few times. The chain joins TRBV5-6 to TRBJ2-3; 9 bases agree with TRBD1. Germline V gene sequence: CDR1 SGHDT, CDR2 YYEEEE. V was clipped by 3 bases and J by 1 base; unmatched bases: 6. CDR3 length equals 16 residues. CDR3 in amino acids: CASSYRGRSGTDTQYF. In nucleotides, the CDR3 is TGTGCCAGCAGCTACAGGGGGCGTAGTGGCACAGATACGCAGTATTTT.

This clonotype occurred a few times. J is TRBJ2-3 and V is TRBV6-1; 8 bases fit TRBD2. In germline, CDR1 is MNHNS, CDR2 SASEGT. The V and J ends lost 6 bases and 6 bases, in that order; junction bases with no gene match: 8. CDR3 length: 14 amino acids. This CDR3 is CASSRSGSGDTQYF. The CDR3 coding sequence is TGTGCCAGCAGCCGAAGCGGGAGTGGGGATACGCAGTATTTT.

This clonotype was seen ten or more times. The chain joins TRBV5-1 to TRBJ1-2; 10 bases fit TRBD1. The CDR3 is 13 residues long. CDR1 is SGHRS and CDR2 is YFSETQ in the germline V gene. V lost 4 bases to trimming and J lost 8 bases; unmatched junction nucleotides: 5. CDR3 protein: CASSVDRGQGYTF. The CDR3 DNA is TGCGCCAGCAGCGTAGACAGGGGGCAAGGCTACACCTTC.

The V call is TRBV7-9, the J call TRBJ2-7; D ambiguous. The germline gives CDR1 SEHNR, CDR2 FQNEAQ (reference sequence). The CDR3 extends over 16 amino acids. Trimming shortened V by 5 bases and J by 0 bases, and 17 bases separated the two germline ends. The CDR3 nucleotides read TGTGCCAGCAGCCTAGGCCCGGCAGGTAGCTCCTACGAGCAGTACTTC. Protein sequence: CASSLGPAGSSYEQYF.

This clonotype was observed many times. J is TRBJ2-6 and V is TRBV6-5; D call uncertain. Germline V gene data show CDR1 as MNHEY and CDR2 as SVGAGI. The V and J ends lost 0 bases and 1 base respectively, with 13 bases between them. The CDR3 covers 18 residues. The CDR3 nucleotides read TGTGCCAGCAGTTACTCGTTTACACGAGTTTCTGGGGCCAACGTCCTGACTTTC. It encodes CASSYSFTRVSGANVLTF.

This clonotype was counted between two and nine times. The V and J genes are TRBV24-1 and TRBJ1-5; a possible D gene is TRBD1 (5 bases). The V gene lost 4 bases and the J gene lost 7 bases, with 16 bases spanning the gap. The germline V gene encodes CDR1 KGHDR and CDR2 SFDVKD. The CDR3 length is 15 residues. The DNA for the CDR3 is TGTGCCACCAGTGAAGGTGGGGGACCGGCCCAGCCCCAGCATTTT. It is translated as CATSEGGGPAQPQHF.

Written as DNA, the CDR3 is TGCAGTGCTAAACCGGGACACGTCTCCTACGAGCAGTACTTC. It is translated as CSAKPGHVSYEQYF. V is TRBV20-1 and J is TRBJ2-7, with D possibly being TRBD1 (6 bases). Between the trimmed V and J ends, which lost 4 bases and 0 bases, there was a span of 13 bases. The CDR3 is 14 residues long. Germline V gene lookup returns CDR1 DFQATT and CDR2 SNEGSKA (reference sequence).

This chain joins TRBV7-2 and TRBJ2-5, with 8 positions matching TRBD2. V lost 5 bases and J lost 7; bases outside the gene matches: 15. The CDR3 consists of 16 residues. CDR1 SGHTA and CDR2 FQGNSA come from the germline V gene. CDR3 residues: CASSPGTSWMKWTQYF. The CDR3 nucleotides are TGTGCCAGCAGCCCCGGGACTAGTTGGATGAAATGGACCCAGTACTTC.

This chain joins TRBV28 and TRBJ1-5; D remains unclear. Germline V lookup: CDR1 MDHEN, CDR2 SYDVKM. The CDR3 sequence is 13 residues long. The V end was cut by 7 bases, the J end by 7 bases, with 14 bases between. CDR3 nucleotides: TGTGCCAGCAAGGGCCTAGGCGGACAGCCCCAGCATTTT. It encodes CASKGLGGQPQHF.

The chain combines TRBV7-2 with TRBJ1-1; 10 nucleotides align to TRBD1. The CDR3 covers 14 residues. V was pared by 4 bases and J by 10 bases, with 9 bases of the junction left unmatched. The germline V gene has CDR1 SGHTA and CDR2 FQGNSA. DNA for the CDR3: TGTGCCAGCAGCTCCGACAGGGGGCGTGGAAGAGCTTTCTTT. This gives the protein CASSSDRGRGRAFF. The complete variable domain, with remaining parts taken from reference TRBV7-2 and TRBJ1-1, reads GAGVSQSPSNKVTEKGKDVELRCDPISGHTALYWYRQSLGQGLEFLIYFQGNSAPDKSGLPSDRFSAERTGGSVSTLTIQRTQQEDSAVYLCASSSDRGRGRAFFGQGTRLTVV.